This T cell receptor (beta chain) was documented in a study of breast tumors, draining lymph nodes, adjacent tissues. The V end lost 3 bases, the J end lost 4 bases, and 14 bases lay between the germline ends. The germline gives CDR1 LNHNV, CDR2 YYDKDF (reference sequence). This CDR3 contains 15 residues. This clonotype was detected many times. Its antigen is not identified. TCRdb recomputed calls from the multiplex PCR reads with MiXCR, one row per CDR3 protein. Of some 52,000 distinct CDR3 sequences listed, roughly 39% are singletons. Findings and caveats of the study: Most tumor T cells seemingly derive from lymph node, then expand in tumor.

The chain links TRBV15 to TRBJ2-3; no definite D call. The TCR sequence derives from a female donor with breast cancer. Some clones in this sample may be carry-over from other donors' samples. The sequencing input was breast tumor tissue. The CDR3 nucleotides read TGTGCCACCAGCAGGCGTTCGGGTAGGGCAGATACGCAGTATTTT. Its protein is CATSRRSGRADTQYF.